One sample yielded the 8 T cell receptor beta chains listed below, sequenced in a study of cytomegalovirus exposure and HLA in healthy donors. Both 60 Vbeta primers and 13 Jbeta primers went into the PCR. Using immunoSEQ multiplex PCR, the repertoire was profiled, and TCRdb retains in-frame clones only, with some absent. This table holds approximately 100,000 clones, about 70% found once. The sequencing sample was made of PBMCs. The receptors were sampled from a man in his forties or fifties in good health and CMV-seropositive.

The genes are TRBV11-2 and TRBJ2-2, with TRBD1 as a possible D gene (7 bases). The length of the CDR3 is 15 residues. Germline V gene sequence: CDR1 SGHAT, CDR2 FQNNGV. The germline V and J ends were trimmed by 3 bases and 6 bases, with 14 bases remaining between them. The CDR3 DNA is TGTGCCAGCAGCTTGACAGGGAGGTCTCCCGGGGAGCTGTTTTTT. Protein: CASSLTGRSPGELFF.

V usage is TRBV5-1 and J usage is TRBJ1-2; maybe TRBD1 (6 bases). This CDR3 comprises 13 residues. CDR1 SGHRS and CDR2 YFSETQ come from the germline V gene. Between the trimmed V and J ends, which lost 4 bases and 5 bases, there was a span of 12 bases. The CDR3 bases are TGCGCCAGCAGCCGACAGGAGAGATATGGCTACACCTTC. Translated, it gives CASSRQERYGYTF.

This clone turned up a few times. V is TRBV6-6 and J is TRBJ1-1, with 10 bases fitting TRBD1. V lost 5 bases and J lost 0; bases outside the gene matches: 6. The germline V gene has CDR1 MNHNY and CDR2 SVGAGI (reference sequence). The CDR3 covers 16 residues. The CDR3 loop is CASSPYGTGVNTEAFF. CDR3 in DNA: TGTGCCAGCAGTCCCTACGGGACAGGGGTGAACACTGAAGCTTTCTTT.

This clone appeared a single time. The rearrangement links TRBV9 to TRBJ2-2; D not certain. Germline V gene lookup returns CDR1 SGDLS and CDR2 YYNGEE. This CDR3 region has 13 residues. V was clipped by 3 bases and J by 4 bases, with 7 bases between them. CDR3: CASSATFTGELFF. In DNA, the CDR3 is TGTGCCAGCAGCGCCACTTTCACCGGGGAGCTGTTTTTT. The whole variable domain, remainder taken from reference TRBV9 and TRBJ2-2, is DSGVTQTPKHLITATGQRVTLRCSPRSGDLSVYWYQQSLDQGLQFLIQYYNGEERAKGNILERFSAQQFPDLHSELNLSSLELGDSALYFCASSATFTGELFFGEGSRLTVL.

The chain has TRBV5-1 and TRBJ1-2; weak D call: TRBD1 (5 bases). The CDR3 contains 13 residues. Trimming pared 5 bases from V and 7 bases from J, leaving 15 bases between. CDR1 is SGHRS, CDR2 YFSETQ, per germline. The CDR3 DNA reads TGCGCCAGCAGGCAGGGAAAGGAGTCTGGCTACACCTTC. It is translated as CASRQGKESGYTF.

This clone was detected a few times. The V and J genes are TRBV6-5 and TRBJ2-5; D uncertain. V shed 0 bases and J shed 0 bases, with 8 bases lying between them. The CDR3 runs to 15 residues. Germline CDR1 MNHEY, CDR2 SVGAGI. The CDR3 sequence: CASSYSRFYQETQYF. CDR3 sequence (DNA): TGTGCCAGCAGTTACTCTAGATTTTACCAAGAGACCCAGTACTTC.

Only one count was recorded for this clone. The chain has TRBV11-1 and TRBJ2-2, with 7 bases matching TRBD1. J gave up 1 base and V 5 bases, and 7 bases lay outside the gene matches. Germline CDR1 is SGHAT and CDR2 is FQDESV (reference sequence). The CDR3 sequence is 16 residues long. CDR3 protein: CASSPPTGWNTGELFF. CDR3 in DNA: TGTGCCAGCAGCCCCCCGACAGGGTGGAACACCGGGGAGCTGTTTTTT.

The chain combines TRBV27 with TRBJ2-1; tentative D call: TRBD1 (5 bases). Germline CDR1 MNHEY, CDR2 SMNVEV (reference sequence). Trimming removed 3 bases at V and 8 bases at J, with 11 bases between. The CDR3 consists of 13 residues. The CDR3 DNA reads as TGTGCCAGCAGTTTTAAGGGGCCCGATGAGCAGTTCTTC. Amino acids: CASSFKGPDEQFF.